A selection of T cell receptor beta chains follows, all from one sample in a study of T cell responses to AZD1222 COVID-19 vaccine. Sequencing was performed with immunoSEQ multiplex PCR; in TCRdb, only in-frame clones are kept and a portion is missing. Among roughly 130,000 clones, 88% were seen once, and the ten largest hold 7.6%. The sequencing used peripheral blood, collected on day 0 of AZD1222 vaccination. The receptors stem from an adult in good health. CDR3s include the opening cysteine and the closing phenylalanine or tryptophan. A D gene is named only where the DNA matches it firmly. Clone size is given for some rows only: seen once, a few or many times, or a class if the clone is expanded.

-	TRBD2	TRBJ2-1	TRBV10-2	TGCGCCAGCAGTCACGCGGGACTAGCGGGAAGATACAATGAGCAGTTCTTC	CASSHAGLAGRYNEQFF
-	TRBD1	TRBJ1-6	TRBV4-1	TGCGCCAGCAGCCAGAGTACAGGGGGTAATTCACCCCTCCACTTT	CASSQSTGGNSPLHF
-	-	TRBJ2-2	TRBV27	TGTGCCAGCAGTTTTTCCAGGGTGACCGGGGAGCTGTTTTTT	CASSFSRVTGELFF
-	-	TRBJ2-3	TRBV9	TGTGCCAGCAGCGTCCGTCTACGCACAGATACGCAGTATTTT	CASSVRLRTDTQYF
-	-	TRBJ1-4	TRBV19	TGTGCCAGTTCGACACAGGGTTTAGTGGAAAAACTGTTTTTT	CASSTQGLVEKLFF
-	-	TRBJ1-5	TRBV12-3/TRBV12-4	TGTGCCAGCAGTTTAGTGGGGCCTCAGCCCCAGCATTTT	CASSLVGPQPQHF
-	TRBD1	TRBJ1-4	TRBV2	TGTGCCAGCAGGTCGGACAGGGGACCTAATGAAAAACTGTTTTTT	CASRSDRGPNEKLFF
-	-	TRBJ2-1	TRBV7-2	TGTGCCAGCAGCTTATTGACGGGAGCGATTTATGAGCAGTTCTTC	CASSLLTGAIYEQFF
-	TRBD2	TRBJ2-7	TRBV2	TGTGCCAGCAATGTGGCAGGGACTAGCGGGAGGCTTACCGAGCAGTACTTC	CASNVAGTSGRLTEQYF
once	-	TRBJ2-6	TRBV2	TGTGCCAGCCGAATGGAATCCAACGTCCTGACTTTC	CASRMESNVLTF
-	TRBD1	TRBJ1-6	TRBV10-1	TGCGCCAGCAGTCGGGACAGTAATTCACCCCTCCACTTT	CASSRDSNSPLHF
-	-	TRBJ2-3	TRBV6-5	TGTGCCAGCAGCTCTAGAGGGGGAAAGGCAGATACGCAGTATTTT	CASSSRGGKADTQYF
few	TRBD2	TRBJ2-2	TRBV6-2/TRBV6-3	TGTGCCAGCAGTTACTCGAGGTCGCGCGGGAGGGCAGTCACCGGGGAGCTGTTTTTT	CASSYSRSRGRAVTGELFF
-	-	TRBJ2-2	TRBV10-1	TGCGCCAGCAGTGAGTTCGGTACCGGGGAGCTGTTTTTT	CASSEFGTGELFF
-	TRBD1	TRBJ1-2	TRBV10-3	TGTGCCATCAGTGACCCCGCCCAGGGGGACTATGGCTACACCTTC	CAISDPAQGDYGYTF
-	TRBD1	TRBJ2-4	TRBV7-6	TGTGCCAGCAGCCCCCGGGACAGGGGAGTCGGAAACATTCAGTACTTC	CASSPRDRGVGNIQYF
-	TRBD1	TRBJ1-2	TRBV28	TGTGCCAGCAGTTTATTGGGACAGGTTGGTGGCTACACCTTC	CASSLLGQVGGYTF
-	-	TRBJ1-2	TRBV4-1	TGCGCCAGCAGCCCGGACGGAACTATATATGGCTACACCTTC	CASSPDGTIYGYTF
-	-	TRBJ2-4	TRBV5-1	TGCGCCAGCCGCGATCTAGCCAAAAACATTCAGTACTTC	CASRDLAKNIQYF
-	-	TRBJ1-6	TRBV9	TGTGCCAGCAGCGTACGGAGCTCCTATAATTCACCCCTCCACTTT	CASSVRSSYNSPLHF
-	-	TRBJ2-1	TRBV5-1	TGCGCCAGCAGCTGGGAACGCCCCCTCCACAATGAGCAGTTCTTC	CASSWERPLHNEQFF
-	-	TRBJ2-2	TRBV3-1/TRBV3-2	TGTGCCAGCAGCCAAGATATCGGCGGGCCCGGCGGGGAGCTGTTTTTT	CASSQDIGGPGGELFF
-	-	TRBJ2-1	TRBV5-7	TGTGCCAGCAGCTTGCTAGTCCCGGTCGATGAGCAGTTCTTC	CASSLLVPVDEQFF
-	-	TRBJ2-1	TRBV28	TGTGCCAGCAGTTTTGTGGGGGCCGGCTCCTACAATGAGCAGTTCTTC	CASSFVGAGSYNEQFF
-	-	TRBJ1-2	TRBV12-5	TGTGCTAGTGGTTTGGCAGCCAGGGGCTTAGAGTTAGCTAACTATGGCTACACCTTC	CASGLAARGLELANYGYTF
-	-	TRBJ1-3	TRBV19	TGTGCCAGTAGTATCGACAGCAGATTGAGCTCTGGAAACACCATATATTTT	CASSIDSRLSSGNTIYF
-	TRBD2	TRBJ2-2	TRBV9	TGTGCCAGCAGCGGGAGACTAGCGGGTAACACCGGGGAGCTGTTTTTT	CASSGRLAGNTGELFF
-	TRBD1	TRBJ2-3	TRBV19	TGTGCCACTCGGGACAGGGGCGGCACAGATACGCAGTATTTT	CATRDRGGTDTQYF
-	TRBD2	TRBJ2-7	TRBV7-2	TGTGCCAGCAGCAGCGGGACTAGCTGGTTTTTGGAGCAGTACTTC	CASSSGTSWFLEQYF
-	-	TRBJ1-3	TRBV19	TGTGCCAGTAGTATGGCAACGCCGGACTCTGGAAACACCATATATTTT	CASSMATPDSGNTIYF
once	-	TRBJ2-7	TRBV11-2	TGTGCCAGCAGCCCGAGGACCCTAGCGGAGCAGTACTTC	CASSPRTLAEQYF
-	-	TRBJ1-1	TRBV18	TGTGCCAGCTCGCCGACAAGTGGGAACACTGAAGCTTTCTTT	CASSPTSGNTEAFF
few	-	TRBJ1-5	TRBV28	TGTGCCAGCAGCGAAGGGGGGGGAGATCAGCCCCAGCATTTT	CASSEGGGDQPQHF
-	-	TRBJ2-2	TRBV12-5	TGTGCTAGTGGTTGGGACCAATCGAACGGGGAGCTGTTTTTT	CASGWDQSNGELFF
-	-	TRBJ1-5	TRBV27	TGTGCCAGCAGTTTCCTCGGTACGCCCCAGCATTTT	CASSFLGTPQHF
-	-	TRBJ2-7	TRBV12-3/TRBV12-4	TGTGCCAGCAGTTTCAGGGGAGTCGAGCAGTACTTC	CASSFRGVEQYF
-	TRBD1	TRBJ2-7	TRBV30	TGTGCCTGGAGTGTAGGGCAGGGGGCCGTGGGGCAGTACTTC	CAWSVGQGAVGQYF
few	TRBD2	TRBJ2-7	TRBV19	TGTGCCAGTAGCGAGGCGGGACTAGCGGACTACGAGCAGTACTTC	CASSEAGLADYEQYF
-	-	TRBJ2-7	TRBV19	TGTGCCAGTAGTATTGGACTTCTAGACGAGCAGTACTTC	CASSIGLLDEQYF
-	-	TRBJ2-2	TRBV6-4	TGTGCCAGCAGCCCGGACCGGTTAGTGGGCGGGGAGCTGTTTTTT	CASSPDRLVGGELFF
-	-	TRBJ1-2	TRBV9	TGTGCCAGCAGCGTAGAGCCGGGGGCGAACTATGGCTACACCTTC	CASSVEPGANYGYTF
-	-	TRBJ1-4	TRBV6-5	TGTGCCAGCAGTTTCGGTGAAAAACTGTTTTTT	CASSFGEKLFF
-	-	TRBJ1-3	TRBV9	TGTGCCTCAGGGAGCGGTGGAAACACCATATATTTT	CASGSGGNTIYF
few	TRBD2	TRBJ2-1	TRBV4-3	TGCGCCAGCAGCCAAGATCATCTAGCGGGAGGTGGTGAGCAGTTCTTC	CASSQDHLAGGGEQFF
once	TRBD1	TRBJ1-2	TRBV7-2	TGTGCCAGCAGCTTAGACGAGGGGGCTAATGGCTACACCTTC	CASSLDEGANGYTF
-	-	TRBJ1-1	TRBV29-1	TGCAGCGTTGATCCTGGGAGGACGGCTGAAGCTTTCTTT	CSVDPGRTAEAFF
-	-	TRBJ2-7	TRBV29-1	TGCAGCGGGGGGGACACAACCTCCTACGAGCAGTACTTC	CSGGDTTSYEQYF
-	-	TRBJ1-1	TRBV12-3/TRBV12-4	TGTGCCAGCAGACTCGACCTGAACACTGAAGCTTTCTTT	CASRLDLNTEAFF
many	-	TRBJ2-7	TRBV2	TGTGCCAGCAGTGGGGTTGGACTGTACGAGCAGTACTTC	CASSGVGLYEQYF
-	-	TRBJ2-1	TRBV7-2	TGTGCCAGCAGCTACTTAGCGCACAGCTCCTACAATGAGCAGTTCTTC	CASSYLAHSSYNEQFF
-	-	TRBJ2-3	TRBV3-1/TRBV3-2	TGTGCCAGCAGCCAAGTGGGGGGACTCCTCACAGATACGCAGTATTTT	CASSQVGGLLTDTQYF
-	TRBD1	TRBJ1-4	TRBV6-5	TGTGCCAGCAGTTCGGGACAGATAGAAAATGAAAAACTGTTTTTT	CASSSGQIENEKLFF
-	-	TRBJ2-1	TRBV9	TGTGCCAGCAGCGTGGGAGGAGGGGCCAATGAGCAGTTCTTC	CASSVGGGANEQFF
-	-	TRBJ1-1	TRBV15	TGTGCCACCAGCAGAGCTAGGGGGATGAACACTGAAGCTTTCTTT	CATSRARGMNTEAFF
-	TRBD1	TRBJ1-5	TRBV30	TGTGCCTGGAGACCCGTAACAGGGGATGCGGGTCAGCCCCAGCATTTT	CAWRPVTGDAGQPQHF